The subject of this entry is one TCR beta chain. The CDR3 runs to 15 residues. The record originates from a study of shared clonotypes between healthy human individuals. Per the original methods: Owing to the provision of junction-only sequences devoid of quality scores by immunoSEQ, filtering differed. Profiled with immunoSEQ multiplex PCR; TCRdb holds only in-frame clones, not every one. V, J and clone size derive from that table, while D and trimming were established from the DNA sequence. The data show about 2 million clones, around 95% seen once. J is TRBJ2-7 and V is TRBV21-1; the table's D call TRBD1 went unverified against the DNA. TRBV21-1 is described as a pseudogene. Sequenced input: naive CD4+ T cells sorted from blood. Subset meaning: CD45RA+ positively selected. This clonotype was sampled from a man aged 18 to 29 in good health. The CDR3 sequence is CASSPGGQGNDEQYF. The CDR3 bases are TGTGCCAGCAGCCCCGGGGGACAGGGCAACGACGAGCAGTACTTC.